These T cell receptor beta chains were read from a single sample in a study of a mutant IDH1 vaccine in newly diagnosed glioma. Some clones are missing from TCRdb's copy, which holds only in-frame ones; the method was immunoSEQ multiplex PCR. The data contain 35,000 to 50,000 clones, around 93% of them singletons. No cognate antigen is known for these TCRs. Sequences were derived from PBMCs, sampled from a glioma patient whose treatment included an IDH1 peptide vaccine. These TCRs come from a man aged 50 to 60 with glioma. Both conserved end residues are part of each CDR3. The D gene is left open where the match is weak. Clone size, where shown, is once, few, many, or a class for clones that have expanded.

cdr3_nt: TGTGCCAGCAGTGACTTGGACAGGGGAAGTCAGCCCCAGCATTTT
cdr3_aa: CASSDLDRGSQPQHF
cdr3_length: 15
j_call: TRBJ1-5
d_call: TRBD1
v_call: TRBV25-1
clone_size: NA

cdr3_nt: TGTGCCAGCAGCCTAGCTCAGGGGGCGCAAGGCTACACCTTC
cdr3_aa: CASSLAQGAQGYTF
cdr3_length: 14
j_call: TRBJ1-2
d_call: TRBD1
v_call: TRBV6-5
clone_size: NA

cdr3_nt: TGTGCCAGCAGCACCAGACAGGGCGCAACTAATGAAAAACTGTTTTTT
cdr3_aa: CASSTRQGATNEKLFF
cdr3_length: 16
j_call: TRBJ1-4
d_call: TRBD1
v_call: TRBV5-4
clone_size: NA

cdr3_nt: TGCGCCAGCAGCCAAGGATCGGGCAGCTATGGCTACACCTTC
cdr3_aa: CASSQGSGSYGYTF
cdr3_length: 14
j_call: TRBJ1-2
d_call: NA
v_call: TRBV4-3
clone_size: once

cdr3_nt: TGTGCCAGCAGTGCACAGGGTTGGGACTATGGCTACACCTTC
cdr3_aa: CASSAQGWDYGYTF
cdr3_length: 14
j_call: TRBJ1-2
d_call: NA
v_call: TRBV2
clone_size: NA

cdr3_nt: TGTGCCAGCAGCGTAGGGCAGGGACAGGGGTGGAGCAATGAGCAGTTCTTC
cdr3_aa: CASSVGQGQGWSNEQFF
cdr3_length: 17
j_call: TRBJ2-1
d_call: TRBD1
v_call: TRBV9
clone_size: NA

cdr3_nt: TGTGCCAGCAGCTCTGACAGGGGGGGCACTGAAGCTTTCTTT
cdr3_aa: CASSSDRGGTEAFF
cdr3_length: 14
j_call: TRBJ1-1
d_call: TRBD1
v_call: TRBV6-5
clone_size: NA

cdr3_nt: TGTGCCAGCAGGATGGAAAGGGGTTCCGCTGGAGGCTACACCTTC
cdr3_aa: CASRMERGSAGGYTF
cdr3_length: 15
j_call: TRBJ1-2
d_call: NA
v_call: TRBV5-4
clone_size: NA

cdr3_nt: TGTGCCAGCAGCCCCGGGGTCAATCAGCCCCAGCATTTT
cdr3_aa: CASSPGVNQPQHF
cdr3_length: 13
j_call: TRBJ1-5
d_call: NA
v_call: TRBV28
clone_size: NA

cdr3_nt: TGTGCCAGTAGTACAGCCCCACAAGAGACCCAGTACTTC
cdr3_aa: CASSTAPQETQYF
cdr3_length: 13
j_call: TRBJ2-5
d_call: NA
v_call: TRBV19
clone_size: once

cdr3_nt: TGTGCCAGCAGCAGAGACAGGGGCGATGGCTACACCTTC
cdr3_aa: CASSRDRGDGYTF
cdr3_length: 13
j_call: TRBJ1-2
d_call: TRBD1
v_call: TRBV7-3
clone_size: NA

cdr3_nt: TGTGCCAGCAGTTACGGGGGACCCGAGACCCAGTACTTC
cdr3_aa: CASSYGGPETQYF
cdr3_length: 13
j_call: TRBJ2-5
d_call: NA
v_call: TRBV6-6
clone_size: NA

cdr3_nt: TGTGCCAGCAGTCCCGGCGGCGTCTATGGCTACACCTTC
cdr3_aa: CASSPGGVYGYTF
cdr3_length: 13
j_call: TRBJ1-2
d_call: NA
v_call: TRBV28
clone_size: few

cdr3_nt: TGTGCCAGTACCGGTAGGTGGGGGAGCGGCACAGATACGCAGTATTTT
cdr3_aa: CASTGRWGSGTDTQYF
cdr3_length: 16
j_call: TRBJ2-3
d_call: NA
v_call: TRBV19
clone_size: NA

cdr3_nt: TGTGCCAGAAGCTGTGGAGGACAGGGTGGCTCAGATACGCAGTATTTT
cdr3_aa: CARSCGGQGGSDTQYF
cdr3_length: 16
j_call: TRBJ2-3
d_call: TRBD1
v_call: TRBV5-3
clone_size: NA

cdr3_nt: TGTGCCTGGAGGGTCAATCAGGGCAGGAGCACAGATACGCAGTATTTT
cdr3_aa: CAWRVNQGRSTDTQYF
cdr3_length: 16
j_call: TRBJ2-3
d_call: NA
v_call: TRBV30
clone_size: NA

cdr3_nt: TGTGCCAGCAGTGAGACTAGCGGGGGGGCAGAGACCCAGTACTTC
cdr3_aa: CASSETSGGAETQYF
cdr3_length: 15
j_call: TRBJ2-5
d_call: TRBD2
v_call: TRBV6-1
clone_size: NA

cdr3_nt: TGTGCCAGTAGTATTGTCGAACAGGGGCATCAGCCCCAGCATTTT
cdr3_aa: CASSIVEQGHQPQHF
cdr3_length: 15
j_call: TRBJ1-5
d_call: TRBD1
v_call: TRBV19
clone_size: NA

cdr3_nt: TGCGCCAGCAGCTTCGGGATGAACACTGAAGCCTTCTTT
cdr3_aa: CASSFGMNTEAFF
cdr3_length: 13
j_call: TRBJ1-1
d_call: NA
v_call: TRBV5-1
clone_size: NA

cdr3_nt: TGTGCCTGGAGTAAGGGGGCGTCTGGAAACACCATATATTTT
cdr3_aa: CAWSKGASGNTIYF
cdr3_length: 14
j_call: TRBJ1-3
d_call: TRBD1
v_call: TRBV30
clone_size: NA

cdr3_nt: TGTGCCAGCAGTGACCTAGGGACCTCCTACGAGCAGTACTTC
cdr3_aa: CASSDLGTSYEQYF
cdr3_length: 14
j_call: TRBJ2-7
d_call: NA
v_call: TRBV2
clone_size: NA

cdr3_nt: TGCGCCAGCAGCCAAGTTCCTCGGGGATACGAGCAGTACTTC
cdr3_aa: CASSQVPRGYEQYF
cdr3_length: 14
j_call: TRBJ2-7
d_call: NA
v_call: TRBV4-1
clone_size: NA

cdr3_nt: TGTGCCAGCAGCTTCCGCGGACATTATAGCAATCAGCCCCAGCATTTT
cdr3_aa: CASSFRGHYSNQPQHF
cdr3_length: 16
j_call: TRBJ1-5
d_call: NA
v_call: TRBV5-6
clone_size: NA

cdr3_nt: TGCGCCAGCAGTGAGTCTGACAGGGGAGAGACCCAGTACTTC
cdr3_aa: CASSESDRGETQYF
cdr3_length: 14
j_call: TRBJ2-5
d_call: TRBD1
v_call: TRBV10-1
clone_size: NA

cdr3_nt: TGTGCCAGCAGTGCCCCCATCCTTAGGGATAGCAATCAGCCCCAGCATTTT
cdr3_aa: CASSAPILRDSNQPQHF
cdr3_length: 17
j_call: TRBJ1-5
d_call: NA
v_call: TRBV2
clone_size: NA

cdr3_nt: TGTGCCAGCAGCAACGCATATGCGAACACTGAAGCTTTCTTT
cdr3_aa: CASSNAYANTEAFF
cdr3_length: 14
j_call: TRBJ1-1
d_call: NA
v_call: TRBV6-5
clone_size: NA

cdr3_nt: TGTGCCAGCAGACACCGGGGGGGTAAGGCTGAAGCTTTCTTT
cdr3_aa: CASRHRGGKAEAFF
cdr3_length: 14
j_call: TRBJ1-1
d_call: NA
v_call: TRBV27
clone_size: NA

cdr3_nt: TGTGCCAGCAGTTACGGGGATAGTGAAGCTTTCTTT
cdr3_aa: CASSYGDSEAFF
cdr3_length: 12
j_call: TRBJ1-1
d_call: NA
v_call: TRBV6-5
clone_size: NA

cdr3_nt: TGTGCCAGCAGTTCTCCCGGGACAGGGAAGTATGGCTACACCTTC
cdr3_aa: CASSSPGTGKYGYTF
cdr3_length: 15
j_call: TRBJ1-2
d_call: TRBD1
v_call: TRBV27
clone_size: once

cdr3_nt: TGTGCCAGCAGCTTAGGGACAGGGAACAATCAGCCCCAGCATTTT
cdr3_aa: CASSLGTGNNQPQHF
cdr3_length: 15
j_call: TRBJ1-5
d_call: TRBD1
v_call: TRBV5-4
clone_size: NA

cdr3_nt: TGTGCCAGCAGCAAGACAGGGGGGGAGACCCAGTACTTC
cdr3_aa: CASSKTGGETQYF
cdr3_length: 13
j_call: TRBJ2-5
d_call: TRBD1
v_call: TRBV5-6
clone_size: once

cdr3_nt: TGTGCCAGTACCATACAGGGGGCGGGCCGGTATGGCTACACCTTC
cdr3_aa: CASTIQGAGRYGYTF
cdr3_length: 15
j_call: TRBJ1-2
d_call: TRBD1
v_call: TRBV19
clone_size: NA

cdr3_nt: TGCGCCAGCAGCTTATCGGCAGGGTCGGGTTTCAATGAGCAGTTCTTC
cdr3_aa: CASSLSAGSGFNEQFF
cdr3_length: 16
j_call: TRBJ2-1
d_call: NA
v_call: TRBV5-1
clone_size: few

cdr3_nt: TGTGCCAGTAGTATTGGAGGGATCCTAATCTATGGCTACACCTTC
cdr3_aa: CASSIGGILIYGYTF
cdr3_length: 15
j_call: TRBJ1-2
d_call: NA
v_call: TRBV19
clone_size: NA

cdr3_nt: TGCGCCAGCAGCTTATCGGGGATCTCCTACGAGCAGTACTTC
cdr3_aa: CASSLSGISYEQYF
cdr3_length: 14
j_call: TRBJ2-7
d_call: NA
v_call: TRBV5-1
clone_size: NA

cdr3_nt: TGTGCCAGCAGACGTACGACAGGCCCTGGCTACACCTTC
cdr3_aa: CASRRTTGPGYTF
cdr3_length: 13
j_call: TRBJ1-2
d_call: NA
v_call: TRBV28
clone_size: NA

cdr3_nt: TGTGCCAGTAGTCCTCTTGGCGGGACAGGGGCCTACAATGAGCAGTTCTTC
cdr3_aa: CASSPLGGTGAYNEQFF
cdr3_length: 17
j_call: TRBJ2-1
d_call: TRBD1
v_call: TRBV19
clone_size: NA